This TCR beta chain was obtained from a study of beta chain features in type 1 diabetes. The sample holds a few counts of this clone. Its specificity is not known. Every single donor gave one heparinised blood draw, and these averaged roughly 120 mL. Isolated RNA was reverse transcribed in full, so expressed TCRB transcripts were sequenced. Only in-frame clones appear in the TCRdb table, and some are missing; sequencing was by immunoSEQ multiplex PCR. The sample lists 360,000 or so clones; around a fifth were seen once. Points from the study as a whole: PCR could preferentially amplify shorter templates, alike in patients and controls. In all four CD4+ subsets, TCRB CDR3 length was significantly, moderately reduced in type 1 diabetes. More deletions and fewer insertions at VDJ junctions were found in patients with type 1 diabetes.

With V trimmed by 6 bases and J by 4 bases, 7 bases remained unmatched. This CDR3 comprises 14 residues. CDR1 and CDR2 from the germline V gene are SGHAT and FQDESV (reference sequence). This sequence joins TRBV11-1 and TRBJ2-7; 9 positions match TRBD1. The source material was naive CD4+ T cells from blood. This clonotype was sampled from a young woman in good health. DNA of the CDR3: TGTGCCAGCAGTAACAGGGGGCTGAGTTACGAGCAGTACTTC. This translates into CASSNRGLSYEQYF.